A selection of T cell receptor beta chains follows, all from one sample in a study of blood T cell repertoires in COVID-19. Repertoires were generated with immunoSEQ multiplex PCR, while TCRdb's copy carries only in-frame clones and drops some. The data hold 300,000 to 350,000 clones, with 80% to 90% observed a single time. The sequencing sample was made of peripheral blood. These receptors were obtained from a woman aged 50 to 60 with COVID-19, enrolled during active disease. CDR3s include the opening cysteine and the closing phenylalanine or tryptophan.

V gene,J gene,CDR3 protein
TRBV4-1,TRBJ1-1,CASSHGQGTILKAFF
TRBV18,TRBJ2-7,CASSPGASIQEDEQYF
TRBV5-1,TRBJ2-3,CASSPSTANTDTQYF
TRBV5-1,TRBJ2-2,CASRGLAGVDTGELFF
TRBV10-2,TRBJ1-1,CASSMTEVNTEAFF
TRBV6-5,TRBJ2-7,CASSGQLNPYEQYF
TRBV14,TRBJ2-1,CASSQEVAGRYNEQFF
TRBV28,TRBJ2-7,CASTPGTAYEQYF
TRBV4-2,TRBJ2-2,CASSPSDRRGAGELFF
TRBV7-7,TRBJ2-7,CASSLIPTGDHYEQYF
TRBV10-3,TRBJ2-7,CAIRGDSLREQYF
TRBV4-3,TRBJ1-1,CASSQDRGQGLRTEAFF
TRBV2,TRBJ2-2,CASRGTSGSPGELFF
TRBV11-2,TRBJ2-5,CASSARDSRGTQYF
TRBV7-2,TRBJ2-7,CASSLGDRTSYEQYF
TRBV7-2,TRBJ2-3,CASSYRLGSSTDTQYF
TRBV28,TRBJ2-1,CASSLPLAGGDEQFF
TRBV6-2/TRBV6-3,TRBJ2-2,CASSSPTGELFF
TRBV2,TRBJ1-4,CASSADPTNEKLFF
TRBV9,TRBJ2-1,CASSVGDSASNEQFF
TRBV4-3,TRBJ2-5,CASSQAGTSGRALETQYF
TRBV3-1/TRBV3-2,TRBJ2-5,CASSPVLSRAETQYF
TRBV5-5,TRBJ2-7,CASSFLDRVLGEQYF
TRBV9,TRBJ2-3,CASSAGLTDTQYF
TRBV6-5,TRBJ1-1,CASSIRGGDTEAFF
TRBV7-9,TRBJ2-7,CATWGLRTHEQYF
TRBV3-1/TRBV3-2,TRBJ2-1,CASSQPSSGRAGNEQFF
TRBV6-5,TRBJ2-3,CASITSTDTQYF
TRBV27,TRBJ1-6,CASSSGQGYSPLHF
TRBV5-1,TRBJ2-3,CASSKKTGPSPDTQYF
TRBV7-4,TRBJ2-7,CARKGAGEKGSGGSWGTYEQYF
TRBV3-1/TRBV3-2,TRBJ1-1,CASSQPGTGTNTEAFF
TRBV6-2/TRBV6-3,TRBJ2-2,CASSYSRTSGKNTGELFF
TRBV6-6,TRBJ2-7,CASSYSTGGTYEQYF
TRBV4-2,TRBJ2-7,CASSPRGPSYEQYF
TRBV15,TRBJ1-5,CATSKNGQGALPQPQHF
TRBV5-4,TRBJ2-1,CASSGRTDNEQFF
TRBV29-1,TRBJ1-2,CSAPGQNNYGYTF
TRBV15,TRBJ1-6,CATSRGGTGHF
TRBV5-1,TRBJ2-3,CASSLGEREWTDTQYF
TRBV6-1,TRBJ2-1,CASSEARGLAGGIYNEQFF
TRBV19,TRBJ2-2,CASSIFLAGDSGELFF
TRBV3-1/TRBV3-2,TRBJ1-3,CASSQPTGYGNTIYF
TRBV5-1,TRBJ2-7,CASNRLSGRASLEQYF
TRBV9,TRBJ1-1,CASSVTGTNTEAFF
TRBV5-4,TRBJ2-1,CASSLESGTGANEQFF